This entry describes one T cell receptor beta chain. Deletions cut 6 bases from V and 4 bases from J, with 12 bases between. Germline CDR1 LNHDA, CDR2 SQIVND (reference sequence). The CDR3 spans 13 residues. This specimen comes from a study of blood T cell repertoires in COVID-19. Study-wide context: Specimens from acute and convalescent COVID-19 originated in the United States, Italy and Spain. Sample material is recorded as cDNA or gDNA derived from T cells, B-cell-depleted T cells, or PBMCs.

Methods used by the authors: How many nucleated cells were present was estimated from reference gene primer amplification. TCRdb's table, derived via immunoSEQ multiplex PCR, lists solely in-frame clones and lacks some. The V and J calls and clone size come from that table; D and trimming were worked out from the DNA. Of 80,000 or so clones listed, approximately 80% are singletons. This TCR came from a man older than 75 with acute or convalescent COVID-19. Sample: peripheral blood. The chain carries TRBV19 and TRBJ1-1, with D unresolved. The CDR3 sequence: CASSGSGLTEAFF. The CDR3 nucleotides read TGTGCCAGTAGCGGTAGTGGGCTCACTGAAGCTTTCTTT.